The 31 T cell receptor beta chains in this list originate from one sample, sequenced in a study of blood T cells in healthy people across ages. It was with a sample-barcoded 5' primer and a J-beta primer mix that a second PCR of roughly 7 to 11 cycles was run. MiXCR was run by TCRdb on the 5' RACE reads, yielding one entry per CDR3 protein. The sample includes some 800,000 distinct CDR3 sequences, more than 40% of them seen just once. Sequenced sample: blood. The receptors stem from a man aged 55-75 years in good health.

This clonotype has ten or more counts. The V and J genes are TRBV3-1 and TRBJ2-7; D not resolved. Germline V CDR1 and CDR2: LGHDT, YNNKEL (reference sequence). V was pared by 1 base and J by 6 bases, with 4 bases between. This CDR3 region has 11 residues. The DNA for the CDR3 is TGTGCCAGCAGCCAAGTGGGCGAGCAGTACTTC. It encodes CASSQVGEQYF.

This clonotype was seen just once. The J gene is TRBJ2-7, the V gene TRBV6-6; D is perhaps TRBD1 (5 bases). The germline gives CDR1 MNHNY, CDR2 SVGAGI (reference sequence). CDR3 length: 15 residues. Trimming pared 0 bases from V and 7 bases from J, leaving 16 bases between. CDR3: CASSYSAGIGNEQYF. CDR3 DNA: TGTGCCAGCAGTTACTCGGCAGGGATAGGCAATGAGCAGTACTTC.

The table lists this clonotype with a few counts. V gene TRBV6-5 combines with J gene TRBJ2-7; TRBD1 is a possible D gene (5 bases). Germline lookup yields CDR1 MNHEY and CDR2 SVGAGI. Trimming took off 2 bases at V and 3 bases at J, with 8 bases between the two ends. The CDR3 length is 13 residues. CDR3 sequence reads: CASSYDRNYEQYF. In DNA form, the CDR3 reads TGTGCCAGCAGTTACGACAGAAACTACGAGCAGTACTTC.

This chain joins TRBV7-9 and TRBJ2-3, with D possibly being TRBD1 (5 bases). Germline V gene sequence: CDR1 SEHNR, CDR2 FQNEAQ (reference sequence). V was clipped by 1 base and J by 2 bases, with 13 bases between them. The CDR3 is 16 residues long. Written as DNA, the CDR3 is TGTGCCAGCAGCTTAGAGCAGGGAACCGTCACAGATACGCAGTATTTT. Encoded protein: CASSLEQGTVTDTQYF.

V is TRBV30 and J is TRBJ1-2; perhaps TRBD1 as D (5 bases). Germline CDR1 GTSNPN, CDR2 SVGIG (reference sequence). There are 12 residues in the CDR3. The CDR3 is CSSGVANYGYTF. The DNA of the CDR3 is TGTAGTTCGGGGGTTGCTAACTATGGCTACACCTTC. Complete variable domain (other parts from reference TRBV30 and TRBJ1-2): SQTIHQWPATLVQPVGSPLSLECTVEGTSNPNLYWYRQAAGRGLQLLFYSVGIGQISSEVPQNLSASRPQDRQFILSSKKLLLSDSGFYLCSSGVANYGYTFGSGTRLTVV.

This rearrangement joins TRBV5-8 to TRBJ1-4; 11 nucleotides match TRBD1. The germline gives CDR1 SGHTS, CDR2 YDEGEE. Trimming removed 3 bases from V and 11 bases from J; junction bases left unmatched: 6. This CDR3 region has 14 residues. The CDR3 nucleotides are TGTGCCAGCAGCTCCGGACAGGGGGCGCAGAAACTGTTTTTT. This codes for CASSSGQGAQKLFF.

V and J are TRBV27 and TRBJ1-5; D gene uncertain. V dropped 5 bases and J dropped 2 bases, with 19 bases sitting between them. Germline loops: CDR1 MNHEY, CDR2 SMNVEV (reference sequence). This CDR3 comprises 17 residues. The CDR3 DNA sequence: TGTGCCAGCAGTCCCTTGCGCTCAGCTTCGGGCAATCAGCCCCAGCATTTT. Its translation is CASSPLRSASGNQPQHF.

The V and J genes are TRBV6-1 and TRBJ1-2; TRBD1 might be the D (6 bases). Trimming removed 3 bases at V and 5 bases at J, with 34 bases between. The CDR3 covers 21 residues. In germline, CDR1 is MNHNS, CDR2 SASEGT. CDR3 amino acids: CASSDTFGFTGPLPSIYGYTF. CDR3 coding DNA: TGTGCCAGCAGTGATACCTTCGGTTTCACAGGGCCGCTTCCTTCAATTTATGGCTACACCTTC.

This clonotype showed up just once. A junction end diverges from the germline sequence, so it may reflect a read error. V is TRBV7-2 and J is TRBJ2-5; 13 nucleotides align to TRBD2. Per germline, CDR1 SGHTA and CDR2 FQGNSA. The CDR3 consists of 17 residues. Here the CDR3 reads CAGSSGTSGVSQETQYF. DNA for the CDR3: TGTGCCGGCAGTTCTGGGACTAGCGGGGTATCCCAAGAGACCCAGTACTTC.

This clonotype was counted a single time. The CDR3 protein is CASSPGAVTYQETQYF. The CDR3 nucleotides are TGTGCCAGTTCCCCAGGGGCGGTCACTTACCAAGAGACCCAGTACTTC. The V call is TRBV6-6, the J call TRBJ2-5; D possibly corresponds to TRBD1 (6 bases). The CDR3 totals 16 residues. The germline CDR1 and CDR2 sequences are MNHNY and SVGAGI (reference sequence). V lost 9 bases and J 0 bases, leaving 20 bases between the germline ends.

This clonotype was detected only a few times. The V and J genes are TRBV10-3 and TRBJ2-1; 11 nucleotides align to TRBD2. CDR3 length equals 15 residues. V was pared by 6 bases and J by 7 bases, with 8 bases of the junction left unmatched. Germline CDR1 and CDR2: ENHRY and SYGVKD. CDR3 nucleotides: TGTGCCATCAGCCTGACTAGCGGGACTCGGAATGAGCAGTTCTTC. Protein: CAISLTSGTRNEQFF.

Details on this clonotype: The junction departs from the called germline gene at one end, perhaps through a read error. This chain connects TRBV7-2 to TRBJ2-1; D is unresolved. Germline values: CDR1 SGHTA, CDR2 FQGNSA. This CDR3 contains 13 residues. The CDR3: CAGSLAVDKWQFF. CDR3 bases: TGTGCCGGCAGCTTAGCTGTAGACAAGTGGCAGTTCTTC. Full variable domain (rest looked up from reference TRBV7-2 and TRBJ2-1): GAGVSQSPSNKVTEKGKDVELRCDPISGHTALYWYRQSLGQGLEFLIYFQGNSAPDKSGLPSDRFSAERTGGSVSTLTIQRTQQEDSAVYLCAGSLAVDKWQFFGPGTRLTVL.

The chain has TRBV30 and TRBJ2-7; D tentatively fits TRBD1 or TRBD2 (5 bases each). Looked up from germline, CDR1 is GTSNPN and CDR2 is SVGIG (reference sequence). Trimming took off 3 bases at V and 0 bases at J, with 9 bases between the two ends. The CDR3 loop spans 13 amino acids. The CDR3 DNA reads as TGTGCCTGGAGCGGGACCCGCTCCTACGAGCAGTACTTC. Translation gives CAWSGTRSYEQYF.

In this sample, this clonotype turned up many times. The rearrangement links TRBV28 to TRBJ2-7, with D possibly TRBD2 on 5 matching bases. Germline V lookup: CDR1 MDHEN, CDR2 SYDVKM. There are 12 residues in the CDR3. The ends were cut back, 10 bases at V and 7 bases at J, with 17 bases in the middle. The CDR3 loop is CATGGSTLEQYF. In DNA, the CDR3 is TGTGCCACCGGAGGCTCAACCTTGGAGCAGTACTTC.

This clonotype was seen a single time. The junction does not match germline at one end; this may be a read error. The rearrangement joins TRBV4-3 to TRBJ1-1, with 7 bases that match TRBD1. The germline CDR1 and CDR2 sequences are LGHNA and YSLEER. The CDR3 sequence is 15 residues long. The CDR3 nucleotides read TGCGCCAGCAGCCAAGACACAGGGGCGCACACTGGAGCTTTCTTT. Its protein product is CASSQDTGAHTGAFF.

This clonotype was seen only a few times. This chain links TRBV20-1 with TRBJ1-2, with D maybe TRBD1 (6 bases). The CDR3 spans 12 residues. The germline V and J ends were trimmed by 6 bases and 4 bases, with 12 bases remaining between them. Germline CDR1 reads DFQATT; CDR2 reads SNEGSKA (reference sequence). The CDR3 sequence is CSAEAGAYGYTF. CDR3 sequence (DNA): TGCAGTGCCGAGGCGGGGGCCTATGGCTACACCTTC.

V and J are TRBV28 and TRBJ2-5; 10 bases are a match to TRBD1. TRBJ2-7 explains the end of the DNA better; the J call may be wrong. The CDR3 has 13 residues. Germline CDR1 reads MDHEN; CDR2 reads SYDVKM. The CDR3 nucleotides are TGTGCCAGCTGGGGACAGGGGTGGCACGAGCAGTACTTC. Translated: CASWGQGWHEQYF.

This clonotype was picked up one time. The CDR3 DNA reads TGTGCCAGCAGCTTCGGCGGACAGGTCCGCTCTGGGGCCAACGTCCTGACTTTC. The encoded protein is CASSFGGQVRSGANVLTF. The rearrangement uses TRBV5-5 and TRBJ2-6, with TRBD1 matching 7 bases. V dropped 2 bases and J dropped 0; count of bases not matched to a gene: 8. Germline assignment: CDR1 SGHKS and CDR2 YYEKEE (reference sequence). The CDR3 consists of 18 residues.

This chain's CDR3 is CAIWDRTANYGYTF. The CDR3 nucleotides are TGTGCCATCTGGGATCGGACAGCTAACTATGGCTACACCTTC. This chain uses TRBV10-3 with TRBJ1-2, with D possibly being TRBD1 (6 bases). Trimming left V 8 bases short and J 0 bases short, with 13 bases between. CDR3 length: 14 amino acids. From germline, CDR1 is ENHRY and CDR2 SYGVKD.

This chain joins TRBV6-5 and TRBJ2-7; TRBD1 agrees at 8 bases. Trimming at V came to 3 bases and at J to 6 bases, leaving 4 bases not matched to a gene. This CDR3 spans 13 amino acids. Germline-derived CDR1 and CDR2 are MNHEY and SVGAGI. The CDR3 here is CASSYQGAFEQYF. The CDR3 bases are TGTGCCAGCAGTTATCAGGGGGCGTTCGAGCAGTACTTC.

This chain links TRBV3-1 with TRBJ2-3; TRBD1 matches 7 bases. With 5 bases clipped from V and 6 bases from J, the junction kept 5 bases outside the gene matches. The CDR3 is 13 residues long. Germline CDR1 reads LGHDT; CDR2 reads YNNKEL (reference sequence). For the CDR3, the DNA is TGTGCCAGCAGCGCAGGGGGTCTGGATACGCAGTATTTT. Translation gives CASSAGGLDTQYF.

The chain combines TRBV7-8 with TRBJ2-7; D possibly corresponds to TRBD2 (5 bases). TRBJ2-5 matches the DNA end more closely, so the J call is doubtful. This CDR3 has 14 amino acids. The germline V gene encodes CDR1 SGHVS and CDR2 FQNEAQ. CDR3 nucleotide sequence: TGTGCCAGCAGCGCGGGCCTCCTGGGAGAGACCCAGTACTTC. This encodes CASSAGLLGETQYF.

The rearrangement uses TRBV12-5 and TRBJ1-6; no reliable D call. Per the germline V gene, CDR1 is LGHNT and CDR2 is FRNRAP. Trimming stripped 0 bases from V and 7 bases from J, with 7 bases between. The CDR3 extends over 14 amino acids. The CDR3 nucleotides read TGTGCTAGTGGTTTGGTACTGGGCAATTCACCCCTCCACTTT. This codes for CASGLVLGNSPLHF.

The chain couples TRBV7-9 to TRBJ1-1, with a possible D match to TRBD1 (5 bases). Germline V gives CDR1 SEHNR, CDR2 FQNEAQ (reference sequence). The CDR3 is made up of 13 amino acids. V lost 10 bases, J lost 7 bases, and 19 bases lay in between. CDR3 amino acids: CATSTGWGDEAFF. CDR3 DNA sequence: TGTGCCACCAGTACAGGTTGGGGCGATGAAGCTTTCTTT.

V gene TRBV28 combines with J gene TRBJ2-7; TRBD2 matches 8 bases. The germline V gene encodes CDR1 MDHEN and CDR2 SYDVKM. V shed 3 bases and J 3 bases; nucleotides not matched to a gene: 10. CDR3 length: 16 residues. CDR3 in amino acids: CASSFPAGLAVYEQYF. The DNA of the CDR3 is TGTGCCAGCAGTTTTCCCGCCGGACTAGCCGTCTACGAGCAGTACTTC.

V gene TRBV20-1 combines with J gene TRBJ1-2; no firm D call. This CDR3 spans 8 amino acids. Germline V lookup: CDR1 DFQATT, CDR2 SNEGSKA (reference sequence). Trimming shortened V by 7 bases and J by 13 bases, and 10 bases separated the two germline ends. CDR3 amino acids: CSVTSGTF. In nucleotides, the CDR3 is TGCAGTGTAACAAGTGGCACCTTC.

This rearrangement joins TRBV20-1 to TRBJ1-5; D gene unclear. The germline V and J ends were trimmed by 7 bases and 2 bases, with 6 bases remaining between them. The length of the CDR3 is 11 residues. Germline values: CDR1 DFQATT, CDR2 SNEGSKA (reference sequence). The DNA of the CDR3 is TGCAGTGTAGCAGGCAATCAGCCCCAGCATTTT. It specifies CSVAGNQPQHF.

The chain links TRBV12-3 or TRBV12-4 to TRBJ2-1, with 11 nucleotides matching TRBD2. V trimming: 7 bases; J trimming: 4 bases; junction bases outside the gene matches: 6. This CDR3 region has 15 residues. DNA for the CDR3: TGTGCCAGCACCCAGACTAGCGGGGCGTACAATGAGCAGTTCTTC. Its protein is CASTQTSGAYNEQFF.

J is TRBJ2-4 and V is TRBV12-5; D is possibly TRBD1 or TRBD2 (5 bases each). The DNA end favors TRBJ2-7, so the J call may be wrong. CDR1 LGHNT and CDR2 FRNRAP come from the germline V gene. This CDR3 region has 18 residues. CDR3: CASGLLLTRDGRTYEQYF. The CDR3 DNA reads as TGTGCTAGTGGTTTGTTGCTAACCCGGGACGGAAGAACCTACGAGCAGTACTTC.

V is TRBV18 and J is TRBJ1-4, with D uncertain. There are 16 residues in the CDR3. Trimming removed 3 bases from V and 0 bases from J, with 11 bases in between. Germline V CDR1 and CDR2: KGHSH, LQKENI. Here the CDR3 DNA reads TGTGCCAGCTCACCCCTCGTGGCGGCAACTAATGAAAAACTGTTTTTT. This gives the protein CASSPLVAATNEKLFF.

The V gene is TRBV7-9, the J gene TRBJ1-2; TRBD1 aligns across 9 bases. J lost 4 bases, V lost 1 base, and 7 bases had no gene match. The CDR3 runs to 16 residues. Germline-derived CDR1 and CDR2 are SEHNR and FQNEAQ (reference sequence). CDR3 protein: CASSLGLGQGIYGYTF. CDR3 nucleotides: TGTGCCAGCAGCTTAGGGTTAGGACAGGGGATCTATGGCTACACCTTC.